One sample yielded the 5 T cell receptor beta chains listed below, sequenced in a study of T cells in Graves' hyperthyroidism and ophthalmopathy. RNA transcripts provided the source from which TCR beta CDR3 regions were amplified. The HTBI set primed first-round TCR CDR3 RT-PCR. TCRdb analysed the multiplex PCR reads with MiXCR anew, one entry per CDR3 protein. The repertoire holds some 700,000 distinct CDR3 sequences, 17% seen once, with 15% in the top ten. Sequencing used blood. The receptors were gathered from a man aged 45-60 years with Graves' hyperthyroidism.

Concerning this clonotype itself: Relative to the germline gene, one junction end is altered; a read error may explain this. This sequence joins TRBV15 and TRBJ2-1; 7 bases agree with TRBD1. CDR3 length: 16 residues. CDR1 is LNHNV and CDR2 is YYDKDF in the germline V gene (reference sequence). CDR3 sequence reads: CATSREGTASYNEQFF. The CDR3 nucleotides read TGTGCCACCAGCAGAGAGGGGACAGCGTCCTACAATGAACAGTTCTTC.

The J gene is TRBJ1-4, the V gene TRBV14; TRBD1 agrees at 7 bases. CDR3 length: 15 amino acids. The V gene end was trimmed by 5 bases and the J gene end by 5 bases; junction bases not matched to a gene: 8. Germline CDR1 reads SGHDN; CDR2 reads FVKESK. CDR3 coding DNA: TGTGCCAGCAGCAGTCACGGGACAGAGAATGAAAAACTGTTTTTT. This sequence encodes CASSSHGTENEKLFF.

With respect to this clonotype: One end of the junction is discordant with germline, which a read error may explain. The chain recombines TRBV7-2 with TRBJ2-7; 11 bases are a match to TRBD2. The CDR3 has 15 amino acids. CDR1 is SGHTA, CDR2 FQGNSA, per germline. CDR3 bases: TGTGCCAGCAGCTGGGGAACTAGCGGGAGCTACGGGCAGTACTTC. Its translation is CASSWGTSGSYGQYF.

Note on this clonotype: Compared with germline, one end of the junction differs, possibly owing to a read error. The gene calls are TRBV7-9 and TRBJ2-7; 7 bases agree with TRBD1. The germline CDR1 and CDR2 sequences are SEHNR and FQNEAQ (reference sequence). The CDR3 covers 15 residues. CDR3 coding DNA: TGTGCCAGCAGCTTAGACAGGGACAGTTCCTGCGAGCAGTACTTC. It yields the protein CASSLDRDSSCEQYF.

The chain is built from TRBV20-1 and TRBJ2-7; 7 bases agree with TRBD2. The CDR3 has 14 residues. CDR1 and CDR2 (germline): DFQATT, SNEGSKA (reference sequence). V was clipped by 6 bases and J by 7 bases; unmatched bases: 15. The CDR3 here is CSANWGTNLLEQYF. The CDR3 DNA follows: TGCAGTGCCAATTGGGGGACTAACCTCCTAGAGCAGTACTTC.